These 27 T cell receptor beta chains were all obtained from the same sample, sequenced in a study of blood T cell repertoires in COVID-19. TCRdb's table, derived via immunoSEQ multiplex PCR, lists solely in-frame clones and lacks some. The table includes some 74,000 clones, approximately 80% detected once. Sequencing was performed on peripheral blood. All receptors derive from a human donor in a cohort sampled during active COVID-19.

The gene calls are TRBV9 and TRBJ2-4; D uncertain. CDR3 length equals 15 residues. Germline assignment: CDR1 SGDLS and CDR2 YYNGEE. V was trimmed by 4 bases and J by 2 bases, leaving 13 bases between them. CDR3 protein: CASSPSERPKNIQYF. CDR3 sequence (DNA): TGTGCCAGCAGCCCCTCAGAGCGTCCCAAAAACATTCAGTACTTC.

The chain links TRBV4-1 to TRBJ2-5; TRBD2 might be the D (5 bases). V was clipped by 4 bases and J by 5 bases, with 20 bases between them. CDR3 length equals 16 residues. In germline, CDR1 is MGHRA, CDR2 YSYEKL. CDR3 amino acids: CASSRAWTGGSETQYF. The CDR3, as DNA: TGCGCCAGCAGCCGAGCCTGGACCGGCGGGTCGGAGACCCAGTACTTC.

This chain joins TRBV4-3 and TRBJ2-6, with 7 nucleotides matching TRBD1. CDR3 length: 15 amino acids. V shed 2 bases and J 4 bases; nucleotides not matched to a gene: 2. CDR1 LGHNA and CDR2 YSLEER come from the germline V gene. The chain's CDR3 is CASSQTGAGANVLTF. The CDR3 DNA reads TGCGCCAGCAGCCAAACAGGGGCAGGGGCCAACGTCCTGACTTTC.

The chain links TRBV5-4 to TRBJ1-1, with D maybe TRBD1 (6 bases). Trimming removed 5 bases from V and 5 bases from J, with 16 bases in between. Germline loops: CDR1 SGHNT, CDR2 YYREEE (reference sequence). This CDR3 comprises 14 residues. CDR3 in amino acids: CASRKRGGQTEAFF. The CDR3 coding sequence is TGTGCCAGCAGGAAACGGGGGGGGCAGACTGAAGCTTTCTTT.

This clone turned up a few times. The chain joins TRBV2 to TRBJ2-7, with D perhaps TRBD2 (5 bases). The CDR3 is 14 residues long. With 6 bases removed from V and 4 bases from J, the gap between germline ends came to 16 bases. CDR1 SNHLY and CDR2 FYNNEI come from the germline V gene. The CDR3 here is CASRVGGGAYEQYF. The CDR3 DNA reads as TGTGCCAGCAGGGTGGGCGGAGGAGCGTACGAGCAGTACTTC. Full variable domain (outside the CDR3, taken from reference TRBV2 and TRBJ2-7): EPEVTQTPSHQVTQMGQEVILRCVPISNHLYFYWYRQILGQKVEFLVSFYNNEISEKSEIFDDQFSVERPDGSNFTLKIRSTKLEDSAMYFCASRVGGGAYEQYFGPGTRLTVT.

The chain uses TRBV25-1 and TRBJ2-1, with D tentatively TRBD2 (6 bases). This CDR3 has 14 residues. Germline V gene sequence: CDR1 MGHDK, CDR2 SYGVNS. Trimming left V 7 bases short and J 6 bases short, with 16 bases between. CDR3 bases: TGTGCCAGCAACCCGGGGGTTCCTTTCAATGAGCAGTTCTTC. Protein product: CASNPGVPFNEQFF.

The chain has TRBV5-4 and TRBJ2-7, with 10 positions matching TRBD1. The germline V gene encodes CDR1 SGHNT and CDR2 YYREEE (reference sequence). V trimming: 2 bases; J trimming: 9 bases; junction bases outside the gene matches: 8. This CDR3 is built from 14 residues. CDR3 sequence: CASSLGTGANRQYV. As DNA, the CDR3 is TGTGCCAGCAGCTTAGGGACAGGGGCGAATAGGCAGTACGTC.

The gene calls are TRBV6-2 or TRBV6-3 and TRBJ2-3; 8 nucleotides line up with TRBD2. The CDR3 loop spans 18 amino acids. Losses at the gene ends were 2 bases for V and 0 bases for J; bases not matched to a gene: 10. CDR1 and CDR2 (germline): MNHEY, SVGEGT. As DNA, the CDR3 is TGTGCCAGCAGTTACGCTGCGGGGGGCCCTTCTAGCACAGATACGCAGTATTTT. Translation: CASSYAAGGPSSTDTQYF.

The rearrangement joins TRBV5-5 to TRBJ2-1; D is perhaps TRBD1 (6 bases). V lost 4 bases and J 6 bases, leaving 14 bases between the germline ends. Per germline, CDR1 SGHKS and CDR2 YYEKEE (reference sequence). The CDR3 totals 14 residues. The DNA of the CDR3 is TGTGCCAGCAGCGTGCTCGACAGGAGCAATGAGCAGTTCTTC. This codes for CASSVLDRSNEQFF.

The chain joins TRBV4-1 to TRBJ2-2; TRBD2 aligns across 7 bases. The CDR3 consists of 16 residues. From germline, CDR1 is MGHRA and CDR2 YSYEKL. The V gene end was trimmed by 4 bases and the J gene end by 1 base; junction bases not matched to a gene: 6. The CDR3 DNA sequence: TGCGCCAGCAGCCGGGTAGCGGGTGGGAACACCGGGGAGCTGTTTTTT. This codes for CASSRVAGGNTGELFF.

V is TRBV11-3 and J is TRBJ2-1; 12 positions match TRBD2. The CDR3 covers 14 residues. J lost 13 bases, V lost 1 base, and 5 bases had no gene match. CDR1 and CDR2 (germline): SGHNT, YENEEA. Here the CDR3 reads CASSLGGLAGDQFF. The CDR3 DNA follows: TGTGCCAGCAGCTTAGGGGGACTAGCGGGTGACCAGTTCTTC.

This clone was seen repeatedly, ten times or more. The chain joins TRBV27 to TRBJ2-7; TRBD1 might be the D (5 bases). CDR1 and CDR2 (germline): MNHEY, SMNVEV (reference sequence). The CDR3 spans 16 residues. Between the trimmed V and J ends, which lost 5 bases and 0 bases, there was a span of 17 bases. DNA of the CDR3: TGTGCCAGCAGTGGCCTCTCCAGGGCCCTCTCCTACGAGCAGTACTTC. Encoded protein: CASSGLSRALSYEQYF.

The chain joins TRBV7-3 to TRBJ2-7; possible D gene TRBD2, 5 bases. V lost 5 bases, J lost 1 base, and 15 bases lay in between. CDR1 is SGHTA and CDR2 is FQGTGA in the germline V gene. The CDR3 is 15 amino acids. Here the CDR3 DNA reads TGTGCCAGCAGCCCCGGTGGAGGCGGGTCCTACGAGCAGTACTTC. Its protein is CASSPGGGGSYEQYF.

The CDR3 reads CASSKLCGDSGANVLTF. CDR3 nucleotides: TGTGCCAGCAGCAAATTATGCGGGGACTCTGGGGCCAACGTCCTGACTTTC. This chain connects TRBV21-1 to TRBJ2-6; the DNA was not compared with TRBD2, the D call given in the table. TRBV21-1 is a known pseudogene. The length of the CDR3 is 17 residues.

J is TRBJ1-1 and V is TRBV3-1 (or the pseudogene TRBV3-2); 7 bases fit TRBD1. Germline V gene sequence: CDR1 LGHDT, CDR2 YNNKEL (reference sequence). Trimming took 3 bases from V and 1 from J; bases not matched to a gene: 2. CDR3 length: 14 residues. CDR3 nucleotides: TGTGCCAGCAGCCAGGGACAGACGAACACTGAAGCTTTCTTT. This gives the protein CASSQGQTNTEAFF.

This clone was detected only a few times. The V call is TRBV11-3, the J call TRBJ1-2; a possible D gene is TRBD1 (6 bases). The CDR3 consists of 17 residues. V gave up 3 bases and J gave up 0 bases, with 17 bases separating them. Germline assignment: CDR1 SGHNT and CDR2 YENEEA. The CDR3 DNA follows: TGTGCCAGCAGCTTTTCAACAGGGAGGGCTTCTAACTATGGCTACACCTTC. Protein: CASSFSTGRASNYGYTF.

The genes are TRBV2 and TRBJ1-1; D remains unclear. Germline CDR1 is SNHLY and CDR2 is FYNNEI. Trimming cost V 5 bases and J 0 bases, with 16 bases left between them. The CDR3 has 16 amino acids. In DNA form, the CDR3 reads TGTGCCAGCAGTCCTAGCTCGCGTGCCCTGAACACTGAAGCTTTCTTT. Translation: CASSPSSRALNTEAFF.

V gene TRBV14 combines with J gene TRBJ2-1; 7 nucleotides agree with TRBD2. V shed 1 base, J shed 3 bases, and the junction held 6 bases outside the gene matches. The length of the CDR3 is 16 residues. The germline gives CDR1 SGHDN, CDR2 FVKESK. CDR3: CASSQARLAVYNEQFF. The CDR3 nucleotides are TGTGCCAGCAGCCAAGCGCGCCTAGCGGTCTACAATGAGCAGTTCTTC.

This clone has a single count. CDR3 amino acids: CASSQGSSGNTQYF. DNA of the CDR3: TGCGCCAGCAGCCAAGGTAGTAGCGGAAATACGCAGTATTTT. J is TRBJ2-3 and V is TRBV4-3, with D possibly being TRBD2 (6 bases). The germline V gene encodes CDR1 LGHNA and CDR2 YSLEER. The CDR3 length is 14 residues. Trimming removed 1 base at V and 7 bases at J, with 12 bases between.

This sequence joins TRBV5-5 and TRBJ2-4; 11 positions match TRBD1. CDR1 is SGHKS, CDR2 YYEKEE, per germline (reference sequence). This CDR3 has 17 amino acids. With 0 bases clipped from V and 0 bases from J, the junction kept 2 bases outside the gene matches. The CDR3: CASSLGDRGIAKNIQYF. The CDR3 DNA sequence: TGTGCCAGCAGCTTGGGGGACAGGGGGATAGCCAAAAACATTCAGTACTTC.

The chain uses TRBV30 and TRBJ1-3, with D uncertain. This CDR3 spans 14 amino acids. V shed 2 bases and J shed 1 base, with 9 bases lying between them. CDR1 GTSNPN and CDR2 SVGIG come from the germline V gene (reference sequence). The CDR3, as DNA: TGTGCCTGGAGTCTCCGCAGGTCTGGAAACACCATATATTTT. Amino acids: CAWSLRRSGNTIYF.

There are a few counts of this clone. The V call is TRBV6-5, the J call TRBJ2-7; 8 bases line up with TRBD1. V was pared by 0 bases and J by 0 bases, with 4 bases of the junction left unmatched. Germline V lookup: CDR1 MNHEY, CDR2 SVGAGI. This CDR3 spans 16 amino acids. Written as DNA, the CDR3 is TGTGCCAGCAGTTACTCGAGGGACAGGACCTCCTACGAGCAGTACTTC. Its protein is CASSYSRDRTSYEQYF.

CDR3 coding DNA: TGTGCCAGCAGTCAATTTAGCAATCAGCCCCAGCATTTT. It is translated as CASSQFSNQPQHF. The genes are TRBV6-2 or TRBV6-3 and TRBJ1-5, with no clear D. Trimming removed 5 bases at V and 0 bases at J, with 5 bases between. From germline, CDR1 is MNHEY and CDR2 SVGEGT. The CDR3 covers 13 residues.

This chain joins TRBV18 and TRBJ1-6, with D maybe TRBD1 (5 bases). Trimming pared 1 base from V and 9 bases from J, leaving 10 bases between. Germline-derived CDR1 and CDR2 are KGHSH and LQKENI. The CDR3 is 14 residues long. DNA of the CDR3: TGTGCCAGCTCACCACGGGGCGGGGGTTCACCCCTCCACTTT. It codes for CASSPRGGGSPLHF.

This chain joins TRBV30 and TRBJ2-7; D might be TRBD2 (6 bases). Germline V CDR1 and CDR2: GTSNPN, SVGIG (reference sequence). The CDR3 has 13 residues. Between the trimmed V and J ends, which lost 5 bases and 3 bases, there was a span of 14 bases. CDR3 residues: CAWGKGLVYEQYF. The CDR3 nucleotides read TGTGCCTGGGGTAAGGGACTCGTCTACGAGCAGTACTTC. The whole variable domain, filled in from reference TRBV30 and TRBJ2-7, reads SQTIHQWPATLVQPVGSPLSLECTVEGTSNPNLYWYRQAAGRGLQLLFYSVGIGQISSEVPQNLSASRPQDRQFILSSKKLLLSDSGFYLCAWGKGLVYEQYFGPGTRLTVT.

The chain has TRBV7-2 and TRBJ1-5, with a tentative D call TRBD1 (6 bases). Germline CDR1 is SGHTA and CDR2 is FQGNSA. This CDR3 is 17 amino acids long. Trimming stripped 0 bases from V and 0 bases from J, with 12 bases between. For the CDR3, the DNA is TGTGCCAGCAGCTTAGCTGAGAACAGGGTTAGCAATCAGCCCCAGCATTTT. It translates to CASSLAENRVSNQPQHF. Using reference TRBV7-2 and TRBJ1-5 for the parts outside the CDR3, the full variable domain is GAGVSQSPSNKVTEKGKDVELRCDPISGHTALYWYRQSLGQGLEFLIYFQGNSAPDKSGLPSDRFSAERTGGSVSTLTIQRTQQEDSAVYLCASSLAENRVSNQPQHFGDGTRLSIL.

This CDR3 is CASSMPRTGNQPQHF. The CDR3 region has the DNA TGTGCCAGTAGTATGCCGAGGACAGGGAATCAGCCCCAGCATTTT. The chain has TRBV19 and TRBJ1-5; 8 nucleotides line up with TRBD1. The trim removed 3 bases at V and 4 bases at J, leaving 5 bases unmatched. The CDR3 totals 15 residues. The germline CDR1 and CDR2 sequences are LNHDA and SQIVND (reference sequence).